The 18 T cell receptor beta chains listed next were all sequenced from one sample in a study of cytomegalovirus exposure and HLA in healthy donors. Researchers ran the PCR with 60 Vbeta and 13 Jbeta primers. Assay used: immunoSEQ multiplex PCR; TCRdb lists only in-frame clones, some missing. The sample shows about 100,000 clones, around 74% of them seen only once. The sample was PBMCs. The receptors were sampled from a woman between 40 and 50 years old in good health and CMV-seropositive.

V and J are TRBV7-8 and TRBJ2-7; 7 bases map to TRBD1. This CDR3 has 16 residues. The V gene's germline CDR1 is SGHVS and CDR2 FQNEAQ. Trimming at V came to 3 bases and at J to 2 bases, leaving 10 bases not matched to a gene. CDR3 sequence reads: CASSFRDSSETYEQYF. The CDR3 DNA sequence: TGTGCCAGCAGCTTCAGGGACAGTAGTGAAACCTACGAGCAGTACTTC.

The chain employs TRBV30 and TRBJ1-2; D unresolved. Deletions cut 4 bases from V and 8 bases from J, with 20 bases between. The CDR3 covers 14 residues. Germline lookup yields CDR1 GTSNPN and CDR2 SVGIG (reference sequence). This CDR3 reads CAWNHIRVLSGYTF. The DNA for the CDR3 is TGTGCCTGGAACCACATCCGGGTCCTTAGCGGCTACACCTTC.

The chain combines TRBV7-9 with TRBJ2-7; D may be TRBD2 (6 bases). Trimming left V 6 bases short and J 4 bases short, with 16 bases between. CDR3 length: 14 amino acids. The germline gives CDR1 SEHNR, CDR2 FQNEAQ (reference sequence). The CDR3 is CASRGGVIPYEQYF. CDR3 in DNA: TGTGCCAGCAGGGGAGGAGTGATTCCTTACGAGCAGTACTTC.

The CDR3 loop reads CASSYSGRVGYEQYF. The CDR3 DNA is TGTGCCAGCAGTTACTCGGGCAGGGTTGGCTACGAGCAGTACTTC. The rearrangement joins TRBV6-5 to TRBJ2-7; a possible D gene is TRBD1 (5 bases). Per germline, CDR1 MNHEY and CDR2 SVGAGI. The CDR3 contains 15 residues. The ends were cut back, 0 bases at V and 3 bases at J, with 12 bases in the middle.

This sequence joins TRBV5-1 and TRBJ2-5; D might be TRBD2 (6 bases). V gave up 1 base and J gave up 5 bases, with 15 bases separating them. Per germline, CDR1 SGHRS and CDR2 YFSETQ. The CDR3 is made up of 15 amino acids. The DNA of the CDR3 is TGCGCCAGCAGCTTGTCAGGGAGGAGAGGGGAGACCCAGTACTTC. Translated, it gives CASSLSGRRGETQYF. Full variable domain (missing parts from reference TRBV5-1 and TRBJ2-5): KAGVTQTPRYLIKTRGQQVTLSCSPISGHRSVSWYQQTPGQGLQFLFEYFSETQRNKGNFPGRFSGRQFSNSRSEMNVSTLELGDSALYLCASSLSGRRGETQYFGPGTRLLVL.

This clone was recorded once. The chain recombines TRBV5-1 with TRBJ2-5; TRBD1 aligns across 12 bases. V was pared by 3 bases and J by 1 base, with 1 base of the junction left unmatched. There are 15 residues in the CDR3. Germline values: CDR1 SGHRS, CDR2 YFSETQ. The CDR3 reads CASSSGQGAQETQYF. The DNA for the CDR3 is TGCGCCAGCAGCTCGGGACAGGGGGCCCAAGAGACCCAGTACTTC.

The chain joins TRBV19 to TRBJ2-3; the match to TRBD1 covers 10 bases. The CDR3 consists of 13 residues. The V gene end was trimmed by 6 bases and the J gene end by 6 bases; junction bases not matched to a gene: 3. Germline-derived CDR1 and CDR2 are LNHDA and SQIVND (reference sequence). The CDR3 sequence is CASRGTGVDTQYF. The CDR3 nucleotides read TGTGCCAGTAGGGGGACAGGGGTCGATACGCAGTATTTT.

The CDR3 here is CASSGAANTQYF. As DNA, the CDR3 is TGTGCCAGCAGCGGGGCAGCCAATACGCAGTATTTT. This chain links TRBV13 with TRBJ2-3; D is possibly TRBD1 (5 bases). The germline CDR1 and CDR2 sequences are PRHDT and FYEKMQ (reference sequence). The CDR3 has 12 amino acids. The V gene lost 5 bases and the J gene lost 7 bases, with 10 bases spanning the gap. The full variable domain, in which reference TRBV13 and TRBJ2-3 provide the parts outside the CDR3, is AAGVIQSPRHLIKEKRETATLKCYPIPRHDTVYWYQQGPGQDPQFLISFYEKMQSDKGSIPDRFSAQQFSDYHSELNMSSLELGDSALYFCASSGAANTQYFGPGTRLTVL.

The chain couples TRBV7-9 to TRBJ1-1; 7 nucleotides agree with TRBD1. V lost 5 bases, J lost 6 bases, and 9 bases stayed unmatched. The CDR3 totals 14 residues. Germline-derived CDR1 and CDR2 are SEHNR and FQNEAQ (reference sequence). The CDR3 region has the DNA TGTGCCAGCAGCATGTACAGGGGAGGCTCTGAAGCTTTCTTT. Protein product: CASSMYRGGSEAFF.

V gene TRBV9 combines with J gene TRBJ2-2, with 11 bases aligning to TRBD1. V dropped 0 bases and J dropped 7; count of bases not matched to a gene: 5. The CDR3 length is 16 residues. Per the germline V gene, CDR1 is SGDLS and CDR2 is YYNGEE. CDR3 in amino acids: CASSVEGQGVGGELFF. The CDR3 DNA sequence: TGTGCCAGCAGCGTAGAGGGACAGGGGGTGGGCGGGGAGCTGTTTTTT.

V is TRBV7-3 and J is TRBJ1-1; D uncertain. This CDR3 contains 14 residues. Germline values: CDR1 SGHTA, CDR2 FQGTGA. The V and J ends lost 3 bases and 1 base respectively, with 9 bases between them. The CDR3 loop is CASSFSNSNTEAFF. The CDR3, as DNA: TGTGCCAGCAGCTTTAGCAACTCGAACACTGAAGCTTTCTTT.

CDR3 loop: CASSFGNSHTF. CDR3 nucleotides: TGTGCCAGCAGTTTTGGTAACAGCCACACCTTC. The chain links TRBV6-5 to TRBJ1-2, with D unresolved. Looked up from germline, CDR1 is MNHEY and CDR2 is SVGAGI. Trimming stripped 4 bases from V and 12 bases from J, with 12 bases between. This CDR3 contains 11 residues.

This clone was seen more than once but under ten times. The V gene is TRBV18, the J gene TRBJ1-5; unclear D gene. The CDR3 is 14 residues long. Trimming removed 3 bases at V and 2 bases at J, with 8 bases between. CDR1 and CDR2 (germline): KGHSH, LQKENI. DNA for the CDR3: TGTGCCAGCTCACCCGACCAGGGCAATCAGCCCCAGCATTTT. Its translation is CASSPDQGNQPQHF.

The V and J genes are TRBV6-5 and TRBJ1-3; D is ambiguous. The CDR3 length is 14 residues. CDR1 MNHEY and CDR2 SVGAGI come from the germline V gene. V dropped 10 bases and J dropped 0 bases, with 13 bases sitting between them. Written as DNA, the CDR3 is TGTGCCACCCAATCTAGCGCCTCTGGAAACACCATATATTTT. Translated: CATQSSASGNTIYF.

The gene calls are TRBV30 and TRBJ1-4; D unresolved. V lost 2 bases to trimming and J lost 4 bases, with 17 bases between them. This CDR3 comprises 16 residues. CDR1 and CDR2 from the germline V gene are GTSNPN and SVGIG (reference sequence). CDR3 in amino acids: CAWSPLGGGINEKLFF. In nucleotides, the CDR3 is TGTGCCTGGAGTCCCCTAGGAGGCGGGATTAATGAAAAACTGTTTTTT.

This clone showed up just a few times. The CDR3 sequence: CASSLEYGTGELFF. In nucleotides, the CDR3 is TGTGCCAGCAGCTTAGAGTACGGGACCGGGGAGCTGTTTTTT. The rearrangement joins TRBV11-3 to TRBJ2-2, with unresolved D. CDR3 size: 14 residues. Trimming took 0 bases from V and 5 from J, leaving 7 bases between them. The germline gives CDR1 SGHNT, CDR2 YENEEA.

V gene TRBV10-1 combines with J gene TRBJ2-7; 9 nucleotides line up with TRBD1. The J segment lost 2 bases and the V segment lost 5 bases, leaving 4 bases of the junction unmatched. The CDR3 spans 14 residues. Germline V gene sequence: CDR1 WNHNN, CDR2 SYGVQD (reference sequence). The CDR3 here is CASSRDRDPYEQYF. For the CDR3, the DNA is TGCGCCAGCAGTCGGGACAGGGACCCCTACGAGCAGTACTTC.

The chain joins TRBV29-1 to TRBJ1-5; 8 positions agree with TRBD1. There are 13 residues in the CDR3. The trim removed 6 bases at V and 6 bases at J, leaving 7 bases unmatched. CDR1 is SQVTM and CDR2 is ANQGSEA in the germline V gene. The CDR3 here is CSVLPGGGQPQHF. The CDR3 coding sequence is TGCAGCGTCCTTCCAGGGGGCGGTCAGCCCCAGCATTTT.